This TCR beta chain came from a study of spatial heterogeneity in lung cancer. Study background: There were consistently more beta-chain sequences detected than alpha-chain sequences. Raw-read counts averaged over ten per unique TCR and UMI combination. Study findings and constraints: One measure, the expanded intratumoral alpha and beta TCR count, tracked tumor mutation counts. Coverage of tumor T cells was estimated at 6% to 7% for alpha chains and more than 11% for beta chains.

TCRdb redid the calling of the 5' RACE reads with MiXCR, one entry per CDR3 protein. The data show 6,500 to 9,500 distinct CDR3 sequences, approximately 13% seen once. V lost 0 bases to trimming and J lost 6 bases, with 21 bases between them. Germline CDR1 and CDR2: LGHNA and YSLEER. The CDR3 has 18 residues. Stated time point: sample taken at primary tumor resection. Whole RNA, isolated from tumor, nontumor lung or frozen PBMC, was sequenced without prior sorting. This clonotype was seen many times. What it binds is unknown. This beta chain slipped into a library made for alpha chains as a stray read, so its size is not meaningful.

This rearrangement joins TRBV4-3 to TRBJ1-5; possible D gene TRBD1, 5 bases. The sample in question was lung tumor tissue, obtained at surgery. The receptor's source is a male donor with early-stage non-small cell lung cancer. The chain's CDR3 is CASSQDALGVSGGQPQHF. DNA of the CDR3: TGCGCCAGCAGCCAAGATGCCCTCGGGGTTTCTGGGGGTCAGCCCCAGCATTTT.